This T cell receptor beta chain originates from a study of beta chain features in type 1 diabetes. Whole-study results and caveats: Shortening that was moderate but significant affected the TCRB CDR3s of Type 1 diabetes patients in all four CD4+ subsets.

Sorting with CD45RO/CCR7/CD25/CD127/CD95/CD27 yielded naive, central memory, regulatory and stem-like memory CD4+ cells. The CDR3 extends over 12 amino acids. V was cut by 0 bases and J by 11 bases, with 11 bases left in between. Germline V CDR1 and CDR2: SGDLS, YYNGEE. The entirety of the isolated RNA underwent reverse transcription, so expressed TCRB transcripts were sequenced. Method: immunoSEQ multiplex PCR; TCRdb's copy keeps in-frame clones and lacks some. The repertoire holds 40,000 to 50,000 clones, with over 50% as singletons. This clone was picked up a small number of times. Antigen unknown. This sequence was found in a man aged 25 to 40 with type 1 diabetes. Some clones in this sample may be carry-over from other donors' samples. The sequencing sample was made of Tregs from blood. The chain carries TRBV9 and TRBJ2-5; D remains ambiguous. As DNA, the CDR3 is TGTGCCAGCAGCGTAGGGAGAGGAGAGCAGTACTTC. Amino acids: CASSVGRGEQYF.